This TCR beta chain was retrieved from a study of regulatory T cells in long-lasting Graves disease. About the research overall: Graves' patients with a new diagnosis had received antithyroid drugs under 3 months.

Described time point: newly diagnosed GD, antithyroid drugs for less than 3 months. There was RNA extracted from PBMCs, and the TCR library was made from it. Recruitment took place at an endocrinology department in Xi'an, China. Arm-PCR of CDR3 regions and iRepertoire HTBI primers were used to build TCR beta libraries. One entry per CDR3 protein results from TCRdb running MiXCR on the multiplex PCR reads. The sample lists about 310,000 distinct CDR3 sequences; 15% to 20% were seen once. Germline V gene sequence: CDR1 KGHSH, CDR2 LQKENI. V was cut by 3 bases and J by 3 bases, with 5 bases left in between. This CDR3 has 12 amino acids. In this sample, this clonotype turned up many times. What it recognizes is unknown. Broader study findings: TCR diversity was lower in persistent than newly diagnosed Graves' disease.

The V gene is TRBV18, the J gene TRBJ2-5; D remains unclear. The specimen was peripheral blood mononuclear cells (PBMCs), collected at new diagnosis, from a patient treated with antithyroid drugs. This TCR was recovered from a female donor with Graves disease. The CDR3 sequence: CASSPGKETQYF. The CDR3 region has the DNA TGTGCCAGCTCACCGGGAAAAGAGACCCAGTACTTC.